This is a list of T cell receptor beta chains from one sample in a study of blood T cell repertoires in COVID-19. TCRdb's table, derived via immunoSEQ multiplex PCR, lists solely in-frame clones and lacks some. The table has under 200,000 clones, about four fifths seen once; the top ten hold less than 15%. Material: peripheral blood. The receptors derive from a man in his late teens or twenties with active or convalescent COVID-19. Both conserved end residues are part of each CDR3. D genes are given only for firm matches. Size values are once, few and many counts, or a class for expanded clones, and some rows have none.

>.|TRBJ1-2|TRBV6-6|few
TGTGCCAGCAGTTACTCGAAGGGGCACCCCTATGGCTACACCTTC
CASSYSKGHPYGYTF
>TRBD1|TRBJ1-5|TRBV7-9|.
TGTGCCAGCAGCTTACAGGGGGAGAATCAGCCCCAGCATTTT
CASSLQGENQPQHF
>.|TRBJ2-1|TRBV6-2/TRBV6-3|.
TGTGCCAGCAGTTATCCCGGGGCTAGCGTATACAATGAGCAGTTCTTC
CASSYPGASVYNEQFF
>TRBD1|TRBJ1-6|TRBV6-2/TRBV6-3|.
TGTGCCAGCAGCCGACAACCACAGGGGGGGTCACCCCTCCACTTT
CASSRQPQGGSPLHF
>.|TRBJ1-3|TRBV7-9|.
TGTGCCAGCAGCTTAACGGACACCATATATTTT
CASSLTDTIYF
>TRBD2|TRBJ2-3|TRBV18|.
TGTGCCAGCTCACCGCTAGCGGGAGGGCCCATAGGTACAGATACGCAGTATTTT
CASSPLAGGPIGTDTQYF
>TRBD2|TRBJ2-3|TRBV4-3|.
TGCGCCAGCAGCCAAGATCTTGAGAGCGGGAGGCCCCTGGCAGATACGCAGTATTTT
CASSQDLESGRPLADTQYF
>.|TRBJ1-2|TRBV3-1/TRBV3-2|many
TGTGCCAGCAGCCAAGGCGAACAGGAATCCAGCTACACCTTC
CASSQGEQESSYTF
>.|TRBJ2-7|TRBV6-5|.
TGTGCCAGCAGTTACCCCGGACAGCCCGAGCAGTACTTC
CASSYPGQPEQYF
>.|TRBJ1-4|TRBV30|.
TGTGCCTGGAGTCAACGGGCGGGAGCAACTAATGAAAAACTGTTTTTT
CAWSQRAGATNEKLFF
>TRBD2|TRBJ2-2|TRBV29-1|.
TGCAGCGTCGGGGGGGCGGCCAACACCGGGGAGCTGTTTTTT
CSVGGAANTGELFF
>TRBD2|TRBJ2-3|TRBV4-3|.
TGCGCCAGCAGCCTCGAGGGGACTAGGAGATTAGTGAGAACGCAGTATTTT
CASSLEGTRRLVRTQYF
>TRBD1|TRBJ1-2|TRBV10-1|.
TGCGCCAGCAGTTACAGGGGACCCGGTGGCTACACCTTC
CASSYRGPGGYTF
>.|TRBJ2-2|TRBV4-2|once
TGTGCCAGCAGCCTAGGAGGGGCCGCCGGGGAGCTGTTTTTT
CASSLGGAAGELFF
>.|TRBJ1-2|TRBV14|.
TGTGCCAGCAAAACGTGGCAGTTCGCTAACTATGGCTACACCTTC
CASKTWQFANYGYTF
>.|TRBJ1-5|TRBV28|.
TGTGCCAGCAGTTTAGGGCCAGGGGCCCAGGGCAATCAGCCCCAGCATTTT
CASSLGPGAQGNQPQHF
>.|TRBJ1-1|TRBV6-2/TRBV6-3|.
TGTGCCAGCAGTTACTCGTGGGGGCGGTCGACTGAAGCTTTCTTT
CASSYSWGRSTEAFF
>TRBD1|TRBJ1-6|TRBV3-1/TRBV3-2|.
TGTGCCAGCAGCCAAGTGGACAGGGGGGAATCACCCCTCCACTTT
CASSQVDRGESPLHF
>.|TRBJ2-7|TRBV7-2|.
TGTGCCAGCAGCTTAGTTGGACTTACCTACGAGCAGTACTTC
CASSLVGLTYEQYF
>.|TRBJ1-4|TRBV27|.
TGTGCCAGCAGGGGGGCGGGGGAACCTAATGAAAAACTGTTTTTT
CASRGAGEPNEKLFF
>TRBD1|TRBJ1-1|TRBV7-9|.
TGTGCCAGCAGCTTTCTCGACAGGGCTGAAGCTTTCTTT
CASSFLDRAEAFF
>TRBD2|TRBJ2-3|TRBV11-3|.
TGTGCCAGCAGCTTCGGCGGGGGGAGCACAGATACGCAGTATTTT
CASSFGGGSTDTQYF
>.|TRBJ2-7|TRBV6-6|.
TGTGCCAGCAGGGCTTGGTCAGGCGAAGAGCAGTACTTC
CASRAWSGEEQYF
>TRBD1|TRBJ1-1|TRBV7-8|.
TGTGCCAGCAGCTTAAGTAACCGGGACAGGGGGCATGTCACTGAAGCTTTCTTT
CASSLSNRDRGHVTEAFF
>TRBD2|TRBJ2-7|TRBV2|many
TGTGCCAGCAAGGTGTCTAGCGGGGACTACGAGCAGTACTTC
CASKVSSGDYEQYF
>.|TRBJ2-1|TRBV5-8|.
TGTGCCTCCCGCCGGGAGCGGGGCTCCCAGGGGCACAATGAGCAGTTCTTC
CASRRERGSQGHNEQFF
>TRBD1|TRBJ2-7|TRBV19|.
TGTGCCAGTAAGTCAGGACAGGGTTACTACGAGCAGTACTTC
CASKSGQGYYEQYF
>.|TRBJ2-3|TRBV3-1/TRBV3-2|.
TGTGCCAGCAGCCTCCAGGTCAGCACAGATACGCAGTATTTT
CASSLQVSTDTQYF
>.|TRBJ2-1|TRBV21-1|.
TGTGCCAGCAGCAAAGCTAAGCTAGCGGGAGGCGATGAGCAGTTCTTC
CASSKAKLAGGDEQFF
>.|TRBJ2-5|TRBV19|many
TGTGCCAGTAGTATCCCTGGTTCGCTAGCCCAAGAGACCCAGTACTTC
CASSIPGSLAQETQYF
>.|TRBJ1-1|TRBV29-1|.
TGCAGCGTTGAAGTCGGCAGTGGAGGCACTGAAGCTTTCTTT
CSVEVGSGGTEAFF
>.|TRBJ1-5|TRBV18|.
TGTGCCAGCTCACCAGAGTACGATCAGCCCCAGCATTTT
CASSPEYDQPQHF
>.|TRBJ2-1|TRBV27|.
TGTGCCAGCAGTTTATCAGGCAGGAACAATGAGCAGTTCTTC
CASSLSGRNNEQFF
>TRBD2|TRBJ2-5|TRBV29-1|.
TGCAGCGTTGCTCAGGGAGGGGAGACCCAGTACTTC
CSVAQGGETQYF
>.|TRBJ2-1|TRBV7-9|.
TGTGCCAGCAGCTCCGAGGGGGTTATGGATGAGCAGTTCTTC
CASSSEGVMDEQFF
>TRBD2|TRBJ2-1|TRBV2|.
TGTGCCAGCAGAGGTACCGGGACTAGGTCCTACAATGAGCAGTTCTTC
CASRGTGTRSYNEQFF
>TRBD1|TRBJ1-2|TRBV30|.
TGTGCCTGGAGTCAGACAGGGGCCTATGGCTACACCTTC
CAWSQTGAYGYTF
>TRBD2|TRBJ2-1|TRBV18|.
TGTGCCAGCTCACGGGGGGCGGGAGGAAATGAGCAGTTCTTC
CASSRGAGGNEQFF
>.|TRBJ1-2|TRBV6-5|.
TGTGCCATCCGAACCCGGGAAATTGATGGCTACACCTTC
CAIRTREIDGYTF
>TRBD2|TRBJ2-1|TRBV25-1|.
TGTGCCAGCAGTGTCTTTTCTAGCGGGTACAATGAGCAGTTCTTC
CASSVFSSGYNEQFF
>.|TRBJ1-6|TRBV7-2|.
TGTGCCAGCAGCTTAGCACAGTATAATTCACCCCTCCACTTT
CASSLAQYNSPLHF
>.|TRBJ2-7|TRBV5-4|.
TGTGCCAGCAGCTTGGAAGGGGTTCGATACGAGCAGTACTTC
CASSLEGVRYEQYF
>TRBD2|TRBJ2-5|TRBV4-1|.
TGCGCCAGCAGCCAAGATGCGGGGGGGCAAGAGACCCAGTACTTC
CASSQDAGGQETQYF